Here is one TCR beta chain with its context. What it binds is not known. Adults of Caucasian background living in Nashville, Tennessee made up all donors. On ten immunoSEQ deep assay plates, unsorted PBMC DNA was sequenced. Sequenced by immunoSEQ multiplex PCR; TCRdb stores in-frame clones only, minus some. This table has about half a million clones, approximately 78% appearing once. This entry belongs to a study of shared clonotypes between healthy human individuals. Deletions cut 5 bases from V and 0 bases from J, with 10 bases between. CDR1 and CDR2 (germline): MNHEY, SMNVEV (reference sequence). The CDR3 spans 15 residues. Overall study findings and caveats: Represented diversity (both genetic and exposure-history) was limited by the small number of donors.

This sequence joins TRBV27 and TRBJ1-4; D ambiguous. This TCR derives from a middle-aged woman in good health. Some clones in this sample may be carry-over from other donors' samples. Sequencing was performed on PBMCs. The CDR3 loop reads CASSPYSATNEKLFF. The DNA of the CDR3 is TGTGCCAGCAGTCCCTACAGTGCAACTAATGAAAAACTGTTTTTT. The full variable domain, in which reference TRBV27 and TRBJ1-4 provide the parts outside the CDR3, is EAQVTQNPRYLITVTGKKLTVTCSQNMNHEYMSWYRQDPGLGLRQIYYSMNVEVTDKGDVPEGYKVSRKEKRNFPLILESPSPNQTSLYFCASSPYSATNEKLFFGSGTQLSVL.